This is a list of T cell receptor beta chains from one sample in a study of regulatory T cells. Profiling relied on immunoSEQ multiplex PCR, and the TCRdb table lists in-frame clones only, not all of them. The table lists about 18,000 clones, 92% of them singletons. The source material was CD8+ T cells sorted from blood. The receptors stem from a young adult with CD3G deficiency. CDR3s include the opening cysteine and the closing phenylalanine or tryptophan. The D gene is left open where the match is weak. The size entry is marked missing in some rows and otherwise reads once, few, many or a size class.

CDR3 protein: CASSEGDMLGYTF
CDR3 DNA: TGTGCCAGCAGTGAAGGGGACATGTTGGGCTACACCTTC
clone size: NA
V gene: TRBV6-1
D gene: NA
J gene: TRBJ1-2

CDR3 protein: CSVEFWAGELAPVSSTDTQYF
CDR3 DNA: TGCAGCGTTGAATTTTGGGCAGGGGAACTAGCTCCCGTCTCTAGCACAGATACGCAGTATTTT
clone size: NA
V gene: TRBV29-1
D gene: NA
J gene: TRBJ2-3

CDR3 protein: CASSQAPGADNEQFF
CDR3 DNA: TGCGCCAGCAGCCAAGCCCCGGGAGCGGACAATGAGCAGTTCTTC
clone size: NA
V gene: TRBV4-1
D gene: NA
J gene: TRBJ2-1

CDR3 protein: CAVQKRAASYNEQFF
CDR3 DNA: TGTGCCGTCCAAAAGAGAGCGGCCTCCTACAATGAGCAGTTCTTC
clone size: NA
V gene: TRBV6-5
D gene: NA
J gene: TRBJ2-1

CDR3 protein: CASSQAPSGGNEQFF
CDR3 DNA: TGCGCCAGCAGCCAAGCCCCTAGCGGGGGCAATGAGCAGTTCTTC
clone size: NA
V gene: TRBV4-1
D gene: TRBD2
J gene: TRBJ2-1

CDR3 protein: CASSYSIGPLFNEQFF
CDR3 DNA: TGTGCCAGCAGTTACTCGATAGGGCCATTATTCAATGAGCAGTTCTTC
clone size: NA
V gene: TRBV6-6
D gene: NA
J gene: TRBJ2-1

CDR3 protein: CASSLDLPQGGKNIQYF
CDR3 DNA: TGTGCCAGCAGCTTAGATCTCCCGCAGGGAGGGAAAAACATTCAGTACTTC
clone size: NA
V gene: TRBV11-2
D gene: TRBD2
J gene: TRBJ2-4

CDR3 protein: CARSLTGAPYNEQFF
CDR3 DNA: TGTGCCAGAAGCTTGACGGGAGCTCCCTACAATGAGCAGTTCTTC
clone size: NA
V gene: TRBV5-3
D gene: NA
J gene: TRBJ2-1

CDR3 protein: CASSLSPDVVTNTGELFF
CDR3 DNA: TGTGCCAGCAGTTTATCCCCCGACGTGGTCACGAACACCGGGGAGCTGTTTTTT
clone size: NA
V gene: TRBV28
D gene: NA
J gene: TRBJ2-2

CDR3 protein: CASSDQGTTGAFF
CDR3 DNA: TGCGCCAGCAGCGATCAGGGTACTACTGGGGCTTTCTTT
clone size: NA
V gene: TRBV5-1
D gene: NA
J gene: TRBJ1-1

CDR3 protein: CASNPTGGYEQYF
CDR3 DNA: TGTGCCAGCAACCCGACAGGGGGCTACGAGCAGTACTTC
clone size: NA
V gene: TRBV25-1
D gene: TRBD1
J gene: TRBJ2-7

CDR3 protein: CASSERGNYEQYF
CDR3 DNA: TGTGCCAGCAGTGAAAGGGGGAATTACGAGCAGTACTTC
clone size: once
V gene: TRBV6-1
D gene: NA
J gene: TRBJ2-7

CDR3 protein: CASSLGRGFQETQYF
CDR3 DNA: TGCGCCAGCAGCTTGGGCAGGGGGTTTCAAGAGACCCAGTACTTC
clone size: NA
V gene: TRBV5-1
D gene: TRBD1
J gene: TRBJ2-5

CDR3 protein: CASSLGRERLNTEAFF
CDR3 DNA: TGTGCCAGCAGCTTAGGCCGCGAAAGGCTGAACACTGAAGCTTTCTTT
clone size: NA
V gene: TRBV13
D gene: NA
J gene: TRBJ1-1

CDR3 protein: CASSLVYGASYEQYF
CDR3 DNA: TGTGCCAGCAGCTTGGTGTACGGGGCCTCCTACGAGCAGTACTTC
clone size: NA
V gene: TRBV5-5
D gene: NA
J gene: TRBJ2-7

CDR3 protein: CASSSDRGLFF
CDR3 DNA: TGTGCCAGCAGCTCCGACCGGGGGCTGTTTTTT
clone size: NA
V gene: TRBV7-8
D gene: NA
J gene: TRBJ2-2

CDR3 protein: CASSIDGRGGYGYTF
CDR3 DNA: TGTGCCAGTAGTATAGATGGCCGGGGCGGCTATGGCTACACCTTC
clone size: NA
V gene: TRBV19
D gene: NA
J gene: TRBJ1-2

CDR3 protein: CASSPYHGLGRDIQYF
CDR3 DNA: TGTGCCAGCAGTCCGTACCACGGACTAGGAAGGGACATTCAGTACTTC
clone size: NA
V gene: TRBV28
D gene: TRBD2
J gene: TRBJ2-4

CDR3 protein: CASSSRPGRPYEQYF
CDR3 DNA: TGCGCCAGCAGCTCACGCCCCGGCCGACCCTACGAGCAGTACTTC
clone size: NA
V gene: TRBV5-1
D gene: NA
J gene: TRBJ2-7

CDR3 protein: CASSFLGRGAGDEAFF
CDR3 DNA: TGTGCCAGCAGCTTTTTGGGGAGGGGCGCGGGTGATGAAGCTTTCTTT
clone size: NA
V gene: TRBV5-6
D gene: NA
J gene: TRBJ1-1

CDR3 protein: CASSSEREIRPYNEQFF
CDR3 DNA: TGTGCCAGCAGTTCGGAGCGGGAGATAAGACCATACAATGAGCAGTTCTTC
clone size: NA
V gene: TRBV27
D gene: TRBD2
J gene: TRBJ2-1

CDR3 protein: CASSASGGANEQFF
CDR3 DNA: TGTGCCAGCAGCGCTAGCGGGGGGGCTAATGAGCAGTTCTTC
clone size: NA
V gene: TRBV7-6
D gene: TRBD2
J gene: TRBJ2-1

CDR3 protein: CASGRAGASYEQYF
CDR3 DNA: TGTGCCAGCGGCCGGGCGGGGGCCTCCTACGAGCAGTACTTC
clone size: NA
V gene: TRBV6-5
D gene: NA
J gene: TRBJ2-7

CDR3 protein: CASSQEKRSPLHF
CDR3 DNA: TGCGCCAGCAGCCAAGAAAAGCGCTCACCCCTCCACTTT
clone size: once
V gene: TRBV4-3
D gene: NA
J gene: TRBJ1-6

CDR3 protein: CASSSAGLAGGSEQYF
CDR3 DNA: TGTGCCAGCAGTTCCGCGGGACTAGCGGGGGGTAGCGAGCAGTACTTC
clone size: NA
V gene: TRBV6-5
D gene: TRBD2
J gene: TRBJ2-7

CDR3 protein: CASSVVHNEQFF
CDR3 DNA: TGTGCCAGCAGCGTAGTCCACAATGAGCAGTTCTTC
clone size: NA
V gene: TRBV9
D gene: NA
J gene: TRBJ2-1

CDR3 protein: CASSLGSGNPYNEQFF
CDR3 DNA: TGTGCCAGCAGTTTAGGGAGCGGGAACCCCTACAATGAGCAGTTCTTC
clone size: once
V gene: TRBV27
D gene: TRBD2
J gene: TRBJ2-1

CDR3 protein: CASSVGSGGWEKLFF
CDR3 DNA: TGTGCCAGCAGCGTAGGCTCAGGGGGATGGGAAAAACTGTTTTTT
clone size: NA
V gene: TRBV9
D gene: TRBD1
J gene: TRBJ1-4

CDR3 protein: CASGLSMNTEAFF
CDR3 DNA: TGTGCTAGTGGTTTGTCCATGAACACTGAAGCTTTCTTT
clone size: NA
V gene: TRBV12-5
D gene: NA
J gene: TRBJ1-1

CDR3 protein: CAWSVLATDTQYF
CDR3 DNA: TGTGCCTGGAGTGTACTGGCCACAGATACGCAGTATTTT
clone size: NA
V gene: TRBV30
D gene: NA
J gene: TRBJ2-3

CDR3 protein: CASSPGNRQPQHF
CDR3 DNA: TGTGCCAGCAGCCCGGGAAATCGTCAGCCCCAGCATTTT
clone size: NA
V gene: TRBV5-6
D gene: NA
J gene: TRBJ1-5

CDR3 protein: CASASLPGNEQFF
CDR3 DNA: TGTGCCAGCGCTTCCCTCCCGGGCAATGAGCAGTTCTTC
clone size: NA
V gene: TRBV27
D gene: NA
J gene: TRBJ2-1

CDR3 protein: CASSGQRLAGVPYEQYF
CDR3 DNA: TGTGCCAGCAGTGGCCAACGACTAGCGGGAGTCCCCTACGAGCAGTACTTC
clone size: NA
V gene: TRBV28
D gene: TRBD2
J gene: TRBJ2-7

CDR3 protein: CASSPLTEGEQFF
CDR3 DNA: TGTGCCAGCAGCCCCTTGACCGAGGGAGAGCAGTTCTTC
clone size: NA
V gene: TRBV13
D gene: NA
J gene: TRBJ2-1

CDR3 protein: CASNLSPSGNYEQYF
CDR3 DNA: TGTGCCAGCAACTTGTCCCCTAGCGGCAACTACGAGCAGTACTTC
clone size: NA
V gene: TRBV2
D gene: TRBD2
J gene: TRBJ2-7

CDR3 protein: CASSTHRPGLAGGNTGELFF
CDR3 DNA: TGTGCCAGCAGTACCCACCGACCGGGACTAGCGGGAGGGAACACCGGGGAGCTGTTTTTT
clone size: NA
V gene: TRBV27
D gene: TRBD2
J gene: TRBJ2-2

CDR3 protein: CAWSVWVGAYEQYF
CDR3 DNA: TGTGCCTGGAGTGTATGGGTAGGCGCCTACGAGCAGTACTTC
clone size: NA
V gene: TRBV30
D gene: NA
J gene: TRBJ2-7